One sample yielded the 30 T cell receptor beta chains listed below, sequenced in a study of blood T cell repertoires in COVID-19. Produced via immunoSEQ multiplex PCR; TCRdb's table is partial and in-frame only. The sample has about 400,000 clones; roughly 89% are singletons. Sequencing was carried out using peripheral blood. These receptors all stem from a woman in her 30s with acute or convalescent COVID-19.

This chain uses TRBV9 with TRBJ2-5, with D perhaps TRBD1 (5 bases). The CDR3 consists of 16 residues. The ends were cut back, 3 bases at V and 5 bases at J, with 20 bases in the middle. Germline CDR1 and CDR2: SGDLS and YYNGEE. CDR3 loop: CASSESVRGLRETQYF. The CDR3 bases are TGTGCCAGCAGCGAGTCAGTTAGGGGCTTACGCGAGACCCAGTACTTC.

CDR3 nucleotide sequence: TGTGCCAGCAGCCAATTGACAGGGGACGATGGCTACACCTTC. Translation: CASSQLTGDDGYTF. This sequence joins TRBV3-1 (or the pseudogene TRBV3-2) and TRBJ1-2; TRBD1 agrees at 8 bases. Germline trimming cut 2 bases from V and 6 bases from J; bases unmatched to any gene: 5. Germline V lookup: CDR1 LGHDT, CDR2 YNNKEL (reference sequence). CDR3 size: 14 residues.

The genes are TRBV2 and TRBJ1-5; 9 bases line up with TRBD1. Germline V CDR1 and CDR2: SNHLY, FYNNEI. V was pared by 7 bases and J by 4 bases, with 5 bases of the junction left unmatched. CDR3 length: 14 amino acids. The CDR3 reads CASIRDRDNQPQHF. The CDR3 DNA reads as TGTGCCAGCATCAGGGACAGGGATAATCAGCCCCAGCATTTT.

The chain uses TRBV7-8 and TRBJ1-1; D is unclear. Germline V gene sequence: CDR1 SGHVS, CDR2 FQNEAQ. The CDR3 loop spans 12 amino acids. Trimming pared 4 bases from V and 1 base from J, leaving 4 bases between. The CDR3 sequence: CASSSQNTEAFF. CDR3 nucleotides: TGTGCCAGCAGCTCCCAGAACACTGAAGCTTTCTTT.

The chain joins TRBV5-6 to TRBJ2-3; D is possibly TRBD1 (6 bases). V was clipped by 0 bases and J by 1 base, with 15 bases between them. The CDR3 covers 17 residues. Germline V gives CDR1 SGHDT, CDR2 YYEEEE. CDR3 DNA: TGTGCCAGCAGCTTGGTGGTTTCAGGGGTCGGCACAGATACGCAGTATTTT. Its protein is CASSLVVSGVGTDTQYF.

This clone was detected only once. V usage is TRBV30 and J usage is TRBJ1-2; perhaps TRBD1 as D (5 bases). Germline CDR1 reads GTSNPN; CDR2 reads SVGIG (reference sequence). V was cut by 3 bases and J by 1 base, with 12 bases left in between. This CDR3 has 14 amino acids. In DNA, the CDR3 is TGTGCCTGGAGGTTGGCAGGACATAACTATGGCTACACCTTC. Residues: CAWRLAGHNYGYTF.

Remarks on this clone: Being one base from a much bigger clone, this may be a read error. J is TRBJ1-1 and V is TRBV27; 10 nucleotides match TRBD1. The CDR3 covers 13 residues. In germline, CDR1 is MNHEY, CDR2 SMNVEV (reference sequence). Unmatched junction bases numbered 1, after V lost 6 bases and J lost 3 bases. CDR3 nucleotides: TGTGCCAGCAGGGACAGGGGGGACACTGAAGCTTTCTTT. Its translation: CASRDRGDTEAFF.

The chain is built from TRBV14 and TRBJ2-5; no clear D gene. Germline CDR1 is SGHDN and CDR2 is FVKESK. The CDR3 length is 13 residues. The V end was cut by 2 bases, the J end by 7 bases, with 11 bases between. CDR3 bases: TGTGCCAGCAGCCAACCGGGTTTGGCGACCCAGTACTTC. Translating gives CASSQPGLATQYF. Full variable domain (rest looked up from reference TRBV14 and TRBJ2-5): EAGVTQFPSHSVIEKGQTVTLRCDPISGHDNLYWYRRVMGKEIKFLLHFVKESKQDESGMPNNRFLAERTGGTYSTLKVQPAELEDSGVYFCASSQPGLATQYFGPGTRLLVL.

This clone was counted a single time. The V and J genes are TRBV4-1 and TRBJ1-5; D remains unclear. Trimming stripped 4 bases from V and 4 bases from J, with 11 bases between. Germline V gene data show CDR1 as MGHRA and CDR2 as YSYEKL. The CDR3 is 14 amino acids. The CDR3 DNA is TGCGCCAGCAGCCTAGGACTGGCTAATCAGCCCCAGCATTTT. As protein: CASSLGLANQPQHF.

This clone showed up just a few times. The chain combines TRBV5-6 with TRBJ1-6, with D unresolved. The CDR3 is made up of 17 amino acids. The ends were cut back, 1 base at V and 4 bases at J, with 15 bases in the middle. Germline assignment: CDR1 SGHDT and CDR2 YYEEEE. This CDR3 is CASSLMRLATYNSPLHF. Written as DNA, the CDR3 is TGTGCCAGCAGCTTGATGAGACTAGCTACTTATAATTCACCCCTCCACTTT. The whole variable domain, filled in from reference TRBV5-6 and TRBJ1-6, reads DAGVTQSPTHLIKTRGQQVTLRCSPKSGHDTVSWYQQALGQGPQFIFQYYEEEERQRGNFPDRFSGHQFPNYSSELNVNALLLGDSALYLCASSLMRLATYNSPLHFGNGTRLTVT.

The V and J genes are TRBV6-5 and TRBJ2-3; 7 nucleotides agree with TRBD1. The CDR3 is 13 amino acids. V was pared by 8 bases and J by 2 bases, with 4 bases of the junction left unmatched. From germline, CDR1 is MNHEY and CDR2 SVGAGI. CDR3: CASRDRDTDTQYF. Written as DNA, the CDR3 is TGTGCCAGCCGGGACAGAGACACAGATACGCAGTATTTT.

CDR3 sequence reads: CASSAPNPKGVILNTGELFF. The CDR3 DNA reads TGTGCCAGCAGTGCCCCGAACCCCAAGGGGGTTATTTTGAACACCGGGGAGCTGTTTTTT. The V gene is TRBV6-4, the J gene TRBJ2-2, with a possible D match to TRBD1 (6 bases). In germline, CDR1 is MRHNA, CDR2 SNTAGT. The CDR3 consists of 20 residues. V dropped 4 bases and J dropped 1 base, with 25 bases sitting between them.

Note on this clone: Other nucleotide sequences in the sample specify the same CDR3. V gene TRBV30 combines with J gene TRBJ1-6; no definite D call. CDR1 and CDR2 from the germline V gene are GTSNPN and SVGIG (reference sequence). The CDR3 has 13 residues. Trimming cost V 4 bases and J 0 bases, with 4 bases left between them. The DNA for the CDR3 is TGTGCCTGGACCGGCTCCTATAATTCACCCCTCCACTTT. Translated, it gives CAWTGSYNSPLHF.

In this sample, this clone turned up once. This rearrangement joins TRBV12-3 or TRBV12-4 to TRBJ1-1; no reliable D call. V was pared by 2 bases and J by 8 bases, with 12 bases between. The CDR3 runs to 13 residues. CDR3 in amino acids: CASSLSGLREAFF. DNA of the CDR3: TGTGCCAGCAGTTTATCCGGACTTAGAGAAGCTTTCTTT.

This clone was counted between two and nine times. The CDR3 sequence: CASSLDSGSTEAFF. In DNA form, the CDR3 reads TGCGCCAGCAGCTTGGATTCCGGGTCCACTGAAGCTTTCTTT. The rearrangement uses TRBV5-1 and TRBJ1-1; D uncertain. From germline, CDR1 is SGHRS and CDR2 YFSETQ. The V end was cut by 0 bases, the J end by 4 bases, with 10 bases between. The CDR3 totals 14 residues.

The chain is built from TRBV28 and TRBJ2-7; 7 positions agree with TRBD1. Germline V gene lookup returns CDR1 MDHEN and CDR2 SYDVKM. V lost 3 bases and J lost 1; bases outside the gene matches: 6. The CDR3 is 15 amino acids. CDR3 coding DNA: TGTGCCAGCAGTTTCAGGGGGACCCCTTCCTACGAGCAGTACTTC. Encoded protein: CASSFRGTPSYEQYF.

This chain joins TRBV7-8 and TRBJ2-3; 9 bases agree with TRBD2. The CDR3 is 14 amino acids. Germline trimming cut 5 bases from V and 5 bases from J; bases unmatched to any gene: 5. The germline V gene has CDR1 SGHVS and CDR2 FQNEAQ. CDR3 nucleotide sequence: TGTGCCAGCAGCACGAGCGGGGGGAGAGATACGCAGTATTTT. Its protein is CASSTSGGRDTQYF.

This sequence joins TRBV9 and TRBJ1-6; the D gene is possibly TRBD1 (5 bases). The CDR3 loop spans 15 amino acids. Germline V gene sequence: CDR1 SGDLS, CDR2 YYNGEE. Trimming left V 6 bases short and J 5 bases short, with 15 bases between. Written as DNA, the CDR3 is TGTGCCAGCACCAAAGGGGCAGGCGATAATTCACCCCTCCACTTT. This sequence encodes CASTKGAGDNSPLHF.

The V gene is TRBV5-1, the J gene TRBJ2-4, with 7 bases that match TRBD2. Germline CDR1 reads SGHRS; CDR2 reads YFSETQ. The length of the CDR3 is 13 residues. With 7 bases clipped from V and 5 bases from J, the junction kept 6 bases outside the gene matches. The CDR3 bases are TGCGCCAGCCGCATTGGGGGGGAAAACATTCAGTACTTC. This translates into CASRIGGENIQYF.

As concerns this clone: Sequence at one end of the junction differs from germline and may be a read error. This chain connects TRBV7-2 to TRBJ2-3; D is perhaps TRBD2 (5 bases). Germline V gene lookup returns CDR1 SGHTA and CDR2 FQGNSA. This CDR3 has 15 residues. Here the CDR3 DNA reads TGTGCCAGCAGCCCGGGTCGCTCTAGCAGAGATACGCAGTATTTT. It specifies CASSPGRSSRDTQYF.

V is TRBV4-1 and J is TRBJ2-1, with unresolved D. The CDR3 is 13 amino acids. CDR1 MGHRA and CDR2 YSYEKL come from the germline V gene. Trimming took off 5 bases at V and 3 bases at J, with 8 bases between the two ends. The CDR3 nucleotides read TGCGCCAGCAGCTTTCAAATCTACAATGAGCAGTTCTTC. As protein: CASSFQIYNEQFF.

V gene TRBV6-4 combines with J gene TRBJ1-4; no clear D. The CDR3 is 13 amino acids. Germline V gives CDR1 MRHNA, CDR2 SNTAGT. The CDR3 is CKSTRVSYEKLFF. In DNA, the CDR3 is TGTAAAAGCACGAGGGTATCTTATGAAAAACTGTTTTTT.

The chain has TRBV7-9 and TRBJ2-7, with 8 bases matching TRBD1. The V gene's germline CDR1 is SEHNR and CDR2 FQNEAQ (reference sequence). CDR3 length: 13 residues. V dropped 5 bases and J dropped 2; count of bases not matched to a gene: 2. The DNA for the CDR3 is TGTGCCAGCAGCGGACAGGGAGCCTACGAGCAGTACTTC. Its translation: CASSGQGAYEQYF.

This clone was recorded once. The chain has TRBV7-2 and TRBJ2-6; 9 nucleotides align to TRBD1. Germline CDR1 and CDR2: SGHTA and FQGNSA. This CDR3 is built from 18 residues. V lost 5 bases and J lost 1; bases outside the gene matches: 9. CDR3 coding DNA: TGTGCCAGCAGCGGGACAGGGTATTTTTTTTCTGGGGCCAACGTCCTGACTTTC. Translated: CASSGTGYFFSGANVLTF.

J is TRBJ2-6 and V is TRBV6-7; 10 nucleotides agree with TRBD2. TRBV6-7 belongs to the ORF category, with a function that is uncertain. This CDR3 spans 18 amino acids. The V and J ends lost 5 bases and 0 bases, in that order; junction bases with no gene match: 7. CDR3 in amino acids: CASSPTSGESSGANVLTF. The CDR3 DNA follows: TGTGCCAGCAGTCCAACTAGCGGGGAAAGCTCTGGGGCCAACGTCCTGACTTTC.

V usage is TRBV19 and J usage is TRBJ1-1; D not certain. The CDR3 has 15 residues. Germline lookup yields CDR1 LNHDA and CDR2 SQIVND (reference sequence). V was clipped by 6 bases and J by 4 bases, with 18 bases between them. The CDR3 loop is CASSPSRGLGTEAFF. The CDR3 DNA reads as TGTGCCAGTAGCCCATCGCGAGGTCTGGGCACTGAAGCTTTCTTT.

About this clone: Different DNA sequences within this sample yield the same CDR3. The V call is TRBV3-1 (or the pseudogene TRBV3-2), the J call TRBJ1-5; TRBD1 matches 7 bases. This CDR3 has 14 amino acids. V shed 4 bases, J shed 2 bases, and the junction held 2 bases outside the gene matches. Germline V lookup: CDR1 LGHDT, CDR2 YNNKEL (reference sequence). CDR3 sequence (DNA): TGTGCCAGCAGCCCAGACAGGGGCAATCAGCCCCAGCATTTT. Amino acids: CASSPDRGNQPQHF.

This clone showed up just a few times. The CDR3 spells CATSDPSSTDTQYF. CDR3 nucleotides: TGTGCCACCAGTGATCCCTCTAGCACAGATACGCAGTATTTT. The chain couples TRBV24-1 to TRBJ2-3; D ambiguous. Germline V gives CDR1 KGHDR, CDR2 SFDVKD. The germline V and J ends were trimmed by 3 bases and 0 bases, with 6 bases remaining between them. CDR3 size: 14 residues.

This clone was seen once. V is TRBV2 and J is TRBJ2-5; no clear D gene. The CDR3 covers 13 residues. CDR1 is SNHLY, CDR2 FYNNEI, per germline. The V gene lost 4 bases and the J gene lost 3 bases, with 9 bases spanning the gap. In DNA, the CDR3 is TGTGCCAGCAGTGTCCGGCTAGAAGAGACCCAGTACTTC. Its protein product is CASSVRLEETQYF.

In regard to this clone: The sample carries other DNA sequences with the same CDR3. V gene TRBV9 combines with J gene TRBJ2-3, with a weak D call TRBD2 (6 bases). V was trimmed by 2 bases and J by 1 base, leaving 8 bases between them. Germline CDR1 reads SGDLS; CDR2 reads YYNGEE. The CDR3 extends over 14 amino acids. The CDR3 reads CASSVRGGTDTQYF. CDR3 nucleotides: TGTGCCAGCAGCGTCCGCGGGGGCACAGATACGCAGTATTTT.